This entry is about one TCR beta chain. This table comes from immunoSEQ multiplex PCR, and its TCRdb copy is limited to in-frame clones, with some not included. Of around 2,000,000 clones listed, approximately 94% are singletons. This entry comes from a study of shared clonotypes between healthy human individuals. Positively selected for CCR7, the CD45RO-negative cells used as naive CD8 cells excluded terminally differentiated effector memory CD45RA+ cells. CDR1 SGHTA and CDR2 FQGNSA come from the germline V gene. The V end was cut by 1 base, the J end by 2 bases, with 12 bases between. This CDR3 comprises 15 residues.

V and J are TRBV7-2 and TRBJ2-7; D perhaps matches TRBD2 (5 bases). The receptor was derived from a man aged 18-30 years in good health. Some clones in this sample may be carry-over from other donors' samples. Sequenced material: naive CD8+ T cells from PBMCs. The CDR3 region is CASSLVGGSAYEQYF. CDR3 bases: TGTGCCAGCAGCTTAGTTGGAGGTTCTGCCTACGAGCAGTACTTC.